This T cell receptor beta chain is from a study of CD8 T cells in ankylosing spondylitis. Deletions cut 1 base from V and 4 bases from J, with 13 bases between. The CDR3 loop spans 14 amino acids. Germline values: CDR1 DFQATT, CDR2 SNEGSKA (reference sequence). Study conclusions and caveats: Previous work reported some of these motif variants in the synovial fluid and blood of reactive arthritis. About 8 highly homologous variants made up a TCR beta motif, and this motif appeared characteristic of ankylosing spondylitis blood.

Libraries of TCR beta came from quantitative 5'-RACE with molecular barcodes. One entry per CDR3 protein, called by TCRdb with MiXCR from the 5' RACE reads. The sample contains approximately 16,000 distinct CDR3 sequences, roughly 8.2% of which appear only once. A word on this clonotype: The target antigen is unknown.

The TCR comes from a male donor with ankylosing spondylitis or in good health (not recorded which). V usage is TRBV20-1 and J usage is TRBJ1-2; D call uncertain. What was sequenced was blood. The CDR3 loop reads CSARGREGAYGYTF. Here the CDR3 DNA reads TGCAGTGCTAGAGGAAGGGAGGGTGCCTATGGCTACACCTTC.